This paragraph covers one T cell receptor (beta chain) sequence. This clone's antigen is unknown. The sample holds no much larger clone one base away, and base qualities are not on file. The sample comes from a study of blood T cell repertoires in COVID-19 (dated by TCRdb to the early 2020s). About the full investigation: The collaborator samples originated in the United States, Italy and Spain and spanned the acute and convalescent phases of COVID-19. The material from the prospective study consisted of cDNA or gDNA derived from T cells, B-cell-depleted T cells, or PBMCs. The dataset comprised deeply sampled blood TCRbeta repertoires from subjects exposed to, actively infected with, or recovered from COVID-19. The repertoires were released in a freely available public database intended as a resource for research on the immune response to SARS-CoV-2. The samples were drawn from the first 160 participants of the ongoing ImmuneRACE study and from some 1,300 subjects provided by 6 global collaborators. Sample metadata almost always included a de-identified subject ID, COVID-19 status, age in years and sex. Where available, HLA class I and class II types were obtained from metadata supplied by the sample provider rather than from assay-based typing.

General findings and caveats noted by the study authors: Clinical and demographic metadata were provided uncurated, with the amount varying by source and participant.

The immunoSEQ Assay, a bias-controlled multiplex PCR, was used to amplify TCRbeta CDR3 regions from genomic DNA. The paper's data handling went like this. The number of nucleated cells in each sample was estimated from the amplification of reference gene primers within the assay. To quantify the absolute abundance of each unique TCRbeta CDR3 rearrangement, sequence reads were collapsed and filtered. For each sample, productive Simpson clonality was calculated by taking the square root of Simpson's diversity index across productive rearrangements. In its TCRdb copy, this immuneACCESS table keeps in-frame sequences only and misses some clones. Where compared with another copy, unresolved V genes explain less than half of these, and the others have no known cause. For V, J and clone size, that table is used; D and trimming come from the DNA. The sample table holds about 180,000 clones, of which approximately 85% were seen once. The top ten clonotypes cover 8% to 10% of the sample.

Trimming removed 5 bases from V and 9 bases from J, leaving 14 bases between the germline ends. There are 13 amino acids in the CDR3, from cysteine to phenylalanine inclusive. The retained sequence is limited to the CDR3, 39 bases, with the frame set at the first base. The germline V gene encodes CDR1 MNHEY and CDR2 SMNVEV (reference sequence). Participants in the prospective study were aged roughly 18 to 100 years, lived in about two dozen United States geographic areas, and enrolled through a virtual design. In the prospective study, cohorts were assigned on the basis of participant-reported clinical history obtained from a screening survey and a study questionnaire. For ImmuneRACE Cohort 3, a participant was defined as recovered based on two consecutive negative NP/OP PCR tests, clearance by a healthcare professional, or resolution of symptoms. In the prospective study, mobile phlebotomists collected whole blood, serum and a nasopharyngeal or oropharyngeal swab from each participant. Over a roughly 2-month period, participants in the prospective study had the option of providing additional blood draws and questionnaires. Prospective study blood samples were shipped either frozen or at room temperature before DNA extraction.

This clonotype was sampled from a woman aged 30 to 39 who had recovered from COVID-19. The chain employs TRBV27 and TRBJ2-1; TRBD1 is possibly the D segment (5 matching bases). Sequencing used PBMCs or T cells enriched from blood (not recorded which). The DNA sequence reads TGTGCCAGCAGTCAGTTCCAGGGTTCTGAGCAGTTCTTC. This codes for CASSQFQGSEQFF.